These T cell receptor beta chains were read from a single sample in a study of control samples from healthy donors and cancer patients. The table came from immunoSEQ multiplex PCR; TCRdb's copy has only in-frame clones and leaves some out. The profile covers approximately 81,000 clones, with around 94% appearing a single time and approximately 4.8% taken by the ten largest. Sequences were obtained from blood. Receptors originate from a woman between 18 and 29 years old in good health. CDR3s include the opening cysteine and the closing phenylalanine or tryptophan. The D gene is left open where the match is weak.

V gene	D gene	J gene	CDR3 protein	CDR3 DNA
TRBV29-1	TRBD2	TRBJ2-4	CSAKSGGAAKNIQYF	TGCAGCGCAAAGAGCGGGGGGGCGGCCAAAAACATTCAGTACTTC
TRBV5-4	-	TRBJ2-5	CASSLDGRVQETQYF	TGTGCCAGCAGCTTGGATGGCAGGGTCCAAGAGACCCAGTACTTC
TRBV7-6	TRBD1	TRBJ2-7	CASSLGDRFSYEQYF	TGTGCCAGCAGCTTAGGGGACAGGTTCTCCTACGAGCAGTACTTC
TRBV28	-	TRBJ2-7	CASTGTYEQYF	TGTGCCAGTACCGGAACCTACGAGCAGTACTTC
TRBV2	TRBD1	TRBJ2-2	CASTLEGAVITGELFF	TGTGCCAGCACTCTCGAGGGGGCTGTTATCACCGGGGAGCTGTTTTTT
TRBV19	TRBD1	TRBJ2-6	CATGTGDSGANVLTF	TGTGCCACCGGGACAGGGGACTCTGGGGCCAACGTCCTGACTTTC
TRBV18	TRBD2	TRBJ2-2	CASSPRSGRSSNTGELFF	TGTGCCAGCTCACCACGGAGCGGGAGGTCTTCGAACACCGGGGAGCTGTTTTTT
TRBV29-1	-	TRBJ1-2	CSVEITRDYGYTF	TGCAGCGTGGAGATTACCAGGGACTATGGCTACACCTTC
TRBV10-2	TRBD1	TRBJ1-2	CASSESDRGQRGYTF	TGCGCCAGCAGTGAGAGCGACAGGGGGCAGCGTGGCTACACCTTC
TRBV7-2	-	TRBJ2-4	CASSLDRAVGIQYF	TGTGCCAGCAGCTTAGACAGGGCCGTAGGCATTCAGTACTTC